This is a list of T cell receptor beta chains from one sample in a study of blood T cells in healthy people across ages. TCRdb called the 5' RACE reads again in MiXCR, with one record for every CDR3 protein. The data hold 1,800,000 or so distinct CDR3 sequences, with around 40% observed a single time. Sequencing used blood. Receptor source: a human donor in good health. CDR3s leave out the opening cysteine and the closing phenylalanine or tryptophan.

j_gene	v_gene	CDR3aa
TRBJ2-7	TRBV7-9	ASSLGPAAAQY
TRBJ2-3	TRBV29-1	SVDWVASTDTQY
TRBJ1-4	TRBV18	ASSPGQGIDEKLF
TRBJ1-1	TRBV2	ASSTGGSTEAF
TRBJ2-5	TRBV4-3	ASSQDRSKGGAGETQY
TRBJ2-1	TRBV13	ASSLGLGGQF
TRBJ1-2	TRBV4-3	ASSPLPDRVDGYT
TRBJ2-4	TRBV6-2/TRBV6-3	ASKEDWINIQY
TRBJ2-7	TRBV12-3/TRBV12-4	ASRDGLAGVYEQY
TRBJ2-1	TRBV20-1	SARDIQRPLTYEQF
TRBJ2-3	TRBV7-2	ASSRGGMGTDTQY
TRBJ2-1	TRBV4-1	ASSQVYTDEQF
TRBJ2-5	TRBV7-9	ASSLDRPWETQY
TRBJ1-6	TRBV4-3	ASSQLGTAGGSPLH
TRBJ1-4	TRBV4-3	ASSQEGPPPGATNEKLF
TRBJ2-5	TRBV7-2	ASSPARTVGATQY
TRBJ2-5	TRBV7-6	ASSDQGQETQY
TRBJ2-3	TRBV20-1	SASGRGATDTPY
TRBJ1-2	TRBV7-2	ASSLIAGQANYGYT
TRBJ2-7	TRBV20-1	SARMSNMDYEQY
TRBJ2-1	TRBV10-3	AISPGTPNEQF
TRBJ2-3	TRBV4-1	ASSQIQGPRVTQY
TRBJ2-4	TRBV7-9	ASSFLGGGSENIQY
TRBJ1-2	TRBV4-2	ASSQDAGGINYGYT
TRBJ1-2	TRBV7-2	ASSFVDSGYT
TRBJ2-1	TRBV6-5	ASRSLGGAFYNEQF
TRBJ2-6	TRBV10-3	AISAGTGVFGANVRT
TRBJ2-7	TRBV14	ASSQEPGINYEQY
TRBJ1-5	TRBV6-5	ASSYSASAGSSQPQH
TRBJ1-1	TRBV4-1	ASSQDLSEAF
TRBJ2-7	TRBV6-2/TRBV6-3	ASRSSGIAYEQY
TRBJ2-4	TRBV7-2	ASSFNAASLAKNIQY
TRBJ2-2	TRBV12-3/TRBV12-4	ASSSPGQGALSGELF
TRBJ1-2	TRBV2	ASREDRQVYGYT
TRBJ1-6	TRBV28	ASSYDSAPLH
TRBJ1-1	TRBV5-1	ASSLGTTNTEAF
TRBJ1-6	TRBV5-1	ASSLESAPLH
TRBJ1-4	TRBV15	ATSREQSTYEKLF
TRBJ2-7	TRBV20-1	SAPTGRPGDEQY
TRBJ1-1	TRBV7-2	ASSLALPGRWVRNTEAF
TRBJ2-2	TRBV24-1	AIREGNTGELF
TRBJ2-1	TRBV4-3	ASSQDGKSYNEQF
TRBJ2-3	TRBV6-2/TRBV6-3	ASSGAMETQY
TRBJ2-4	TRBV5-8	ASRQRTDRGEHIQY
TRBJ2-1	TRBV5-1	ASSLASGTGAWVSSYNEQF
TRBJ2-1	TRBV5-1	ASSLVLAEDEQF
TRBJ1-1	TRBV28	ASPPRRARGNTEAF
TRBJ2-3	TRBV10-3	AISDGGVADTQY